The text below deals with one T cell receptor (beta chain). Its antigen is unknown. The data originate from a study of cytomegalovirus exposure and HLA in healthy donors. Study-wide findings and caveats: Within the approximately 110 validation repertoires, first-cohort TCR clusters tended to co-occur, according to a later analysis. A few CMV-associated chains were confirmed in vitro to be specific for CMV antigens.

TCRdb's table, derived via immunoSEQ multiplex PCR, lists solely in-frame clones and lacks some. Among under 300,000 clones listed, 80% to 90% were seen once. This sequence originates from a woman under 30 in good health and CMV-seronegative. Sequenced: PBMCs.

For the CDR3, the DNA is TGTGCCAGCAGTTCGACTAGCGGGGGGGTTGAAGAGCAGTTCTTC. It yields the protein CASSSTSGGVEEQFF. The chain carries TRBV27 and TRBJ2-1, with 14 bases fitting TRBD2. The V gene's germline CDR1 is MNHEY and CDR2 SMNVEV (reference sequence). This CDR3 region has 15 residues. V lost 4 bases to trimming and J lost 10 bases; unmatched junction nucleotides: 6.